This is a list of T cell receptor beta chains from one sample in a study of blood T cells in healthy people across ages. TCRdb passed the 5' RACE reads through MiXCR, listing each CDR3 protein once. Of about 970,000 distinct CDR3 sequences listed, just over 50% are singletons. The sequenced sample consisted of blood. These receptors all come from a woman aged 55-75 years in good health. Each CDR3 is given with its conserved first and last residue. D genes are given only for firm matches. Clone sizes are given selectively: once, few, many, or a class where the clone is expanded.

j_gene,d_gene,v_gene,abundance,CDR3nt,CDR3aa
TRBJ2-4,-,TRBV10-3,-,TGTGCCATCCGGGCCGACCCTCAAAACATTCAGTACTTC,CAIRADPQNIQYF
TRBJ2-5,-,TRBV7-9,-,TGTGCCAGCAGCGGGGGCATAGACGAATTTCGGGAGACCCAGTACTTC,CASSGGIDEFRETQYF
TRBJ2-1,TRBD2,TRBV12-5,-,TGTGCTAGTGGCCCGGGACTAGCGGGAGTCTACAATGAGCAGTTCTTC,CASGPGLAGVYNEQFF
TRBJ2-5,TRBD1,TRBV27,-,TGTGCCAGCAGTTTATCCAGGGGGCATAGAGAGACCCAGTACTTC,CASSLSRGHRETQYF
TRBJ2-7,TRBD1,TRBV7-6,-,TGTGCCAGCAGCCCTGGACAGGGTTTCGGCGAGCAGTACTTC,CASSPGQGFGEQYF
TRBJ2-7,TRBD2,TRBV4-1,-,TGCGCCAGCAGCTTCCGGACTAGCGGAGGATACGAGCAGTACTTC,CASSFRTSGGYEQYF
TRBJ1-5,-,TRBV5-8,-,TGTGCCACCTCGAGAGGGCCGCGTGGGATATATAGCAATCAGCCCCAGCATTTT,CATSRGPRGIYSNQPQHF
TRBJ2-7,-,TRBV3-1,-,TGTGCCAGCAACCCAGGTAGAGGGCGCCACGAGCAGTACTTC,CASNPGRGRHEQYF
TRBJ1-5,-,TRBV20-1,few,TGCAGTGCTAATTGGGGCGTGGGTCAGCCCCAGCATTTT,CSANWGVGQPQHF
TRBJ1-2,-,TRBV20-1,-,TGCAGTGCTAGCGGCAGCCTTCGTGGGGGCTACACCTTC,CSASGSLRGGYTF
TRBJ2-5,TRBD2,TRBV28,few,TGTGCCAGCAGTTTAGGGACTAGCGGGAGCAAAGCGCAGTACTTC,CASSLGTSGSKAQYF
TRBJ2-3,-,TRBV20-1,few,TGCAGTGCTAGAGTTCAGACAGATACGCAGTATTTT,CSARVQTDTQYF
TRBJ1-1,-,TRBV3-1,-,TGTGCCAGCAGGTATCAGGGCGAAGCTTTCTTT,CASRYQGEAFF
TRBJ2-1,TRBD2,TRBV20-1,few,TGCAGTGCTAGAGCACTAGCGGGAAGGTACAATGAGCAGTTCTTC,CSARALAGRYNEQFF
TRBJ2-7,TRBD2,TRBV24-1,-,TGTGCCACCCGAGGCGGGAGCCCCGAGCAGTACTTC,CATRGGSPEQYF
TRBJ2-3,-,TRBV4-1,-,TGCGCCAGCGTCGGTGGGTACACAGATACGCGGTATTTT,CASVGGYTDTRYF
TRBJ2-3,-,TRBV11-1,-,TGTGCCAGCAGCCAATGGGACGGTAGCACAGATACGCAGTATTTT,CASSQWDGSTDTQYF
TRBJ2-3,TRBD2,TRBV13,few,TGTGCCAGCAGCCTCAGGACTAGCGGGACAGGAGATACGCAGTATTTT,CASSLRTSGTGDTQYF
TRBJ1-6,TRBD1,TRBV4-1,-,TGCGCCAGCAGTCCGGAGGGGACAGGGGTTTCACCCCTCCACTTT,CASSPEGTGVSPLHF
TRBJ2-7,-,TRBV27,-,TGTGCCAGCAGTCCGGGGACTTTTCTGGGCTCCGAGCAGTACTTC,CASSPGTFLGSEQYF
TRBJ2-1,TRBD2,TRBV20-1,-,TGCAGCGCTAGAGAGACTAGCGGGGGGACTATAAAGCAGTTCTTC,CSARETSGGTIKQFF
TRBJ2-3,-,TRBV29-1,few,TGCAGCGTTGAAGGTGGTCTCCGGGATACGCAGTATTTT,CSVEGGLRDTQYF
TRBJ2-7,TRBD1,TRBV7-2,-,TGTGCCGGCAGCCGGACAGGCAGCTCCTACGAGCAGTACTTC,CAGSRTGSSYEQYF
TRBJ2-7,TRBD2,TRBV24-1,once,TGTGCCACCAGTGATACATTCGGAGCGGGAGCTCTCTACAATGAGCAGTACTTC,CATSDTFGAGALYNEQYF
TRBJ1-2,TRBD1,TRBV28,few,TGTGCCAGCAGACCAGGGGGCAGCAGCGACTATGGCTACACCTTC,CASRPGGSSDYGYTF
TRBJ1-1,-,TRBV10-3,few,TGTGCCATCACTGTAGCTTTCTTT,CAITVAFF
TRBJ1-1,-,TRBV7-9,-,TGTGCCAGCAGCTTTCAGTTTTTAGACACTGAAGCTTTCTTT,CASSFQFLDTEAFF
TRBJ2-7,TRBD2,TRBV12-3/TRBV12-4,once,TGTGCCAGCAGTCCTCCGGGACTAGCGGGATTCTACGAGCAGTACTTC,CASSPPGLAGFYEQYF
TRBJ2-7,-,TRBV7-8,-,TGTGCCAGCAGCTTAGCCGTTACTTCCTACGAGCAGTACTTC,CASSLAVTSYEQYF
TRBJ2-1,TRBD2,TRBV7-8,-,TGTGCCAGCAGCTTAGAGCCCCGACTAGCGTACAATGAGCAGTTCTTC,CASSLEPRLAYNEQFF
TRBJ2-7,-,TRBV5-1,-,TGCGCCAGCAGCTTGATAGGGAATGGTTACGAGCAGTACTTC,CASSLIGNGYEQYF
TRBJ1-1,-,TRBV29-1,few,TGCAGCGTTGCAGGTTGGGGGAACACTGAAGCTTTCTTT,CSVAGWGNTEAFF
TRBJ2-1,-,TRBV27,once,TGTGCCAGCAGTCCGACAGGCCAGAGCTCCTACAATGAGCAGTTCTTC,CASSPTGQSSYNEQFF
TRBJ2-1,TRBD1,TRBV28,few,TGTGCCAGCAGGGATTGGACAGGGGGTCCCAATGAGCAGTTCTTC,CASRDWTGGPNEQFF
TRBJ2-3,-,TRBV15,-,TGTGCCACCAGCCGACACGGAGGAAGGGGGACAGATACGCAGTATTTT,CATSRHGGRGTDTQYF
TRBJ2-6,-,TRBV7-2,few,TGTGCCAGCAGTGGGGGGGGCAGGGCAGTCTCTGGGGCCAACGTCCTGACTTTC,CASSGGGRAVSGANVLTF
TRBJ2-7,TRBD1,TRBV6-5,-,TGTACCAGCAACGACGGGCAGGGGGCCTACGAGCAGTACTTC,CTSNDGQGAYEQYF
TRBJ2-7,-,TRBV28,-,TGTGCCAGCAGTTTTAGGGTGGCAGGGACCTCCTACGAGCAGTACTTC,CASSFRVAGTSYEQYF
TRBJ2-1,-,TRBV20-1,-,TGCAGTGCTAGAGTAAGACGGAGTTTAGCGGACGATGAGCAGTTCTTC,CSARVRRSLADDEQFF
TRBJ1-5,-,TRBV20-1,-,TGCAGTGCTAGTAGTGTGTTAGGGAATCAGCCCCAGCATTTT,CSASSVLGNQPQHF
TRBJ2-3,TRBD2,TRBV10-3,-,TGTGCCATCAGTGGAAGCGGGAGTGCAGATACGCAGTATTTT,CAISGSGSADTQYF
TRBJ2-7,-,TRBV10-3,-,TGTGCCTCCACGGGTCAGCCCAGCGAGCAGTACTTC,CASTGQPSEQYF
TRBJ2-6,TRBD2,TRBV10-3,few,TGTGCCATCAGTGAGTCGGGAGCGGGGAGCTCTGGGGCCAACGTCCTGACTTTC,CAISESGAGSSGANVLTF
TRBJ2-3,-,TRBV5-5,-,TGTGCCAGCAGCTTGGGACATGTATTGTATTTT,CASSLGHVLYF
TRBJ2-1,-,TRBV3-1,-,TGTGCCAGCAGCCACGCTAGTGTCCATGAGCAGTTCTTC,CASSHASVHEQFF
TRBJ2-7,-,TRBV7-2,few,TGTGCCAGCAGCCCAAGGATTATCTCCTACGAGCAGTACTTC,CASSPRIISYEQYF
TRBJ2-3,TRBD1,TRBV20-1,few,TGCAGTGCCATCGGGGACAGTGCCACAGATACGCAGTATTTT,CSAIGDSATDTQYF
TRBJ1-6,-,TRBV21-1,-,TGTGCCAGCAGCAAAAGGTCTATACAGGCCCCATGGGCACCCCTCCACTTT,CASSKRSIQAPWAPLHF
TRBJ2-7,-,TRBV25-1,-,TGTGCCAGCAGTGAGTCAGGACACCTCTACGAGCAGTACTTC,CASSESGHLYEQYF